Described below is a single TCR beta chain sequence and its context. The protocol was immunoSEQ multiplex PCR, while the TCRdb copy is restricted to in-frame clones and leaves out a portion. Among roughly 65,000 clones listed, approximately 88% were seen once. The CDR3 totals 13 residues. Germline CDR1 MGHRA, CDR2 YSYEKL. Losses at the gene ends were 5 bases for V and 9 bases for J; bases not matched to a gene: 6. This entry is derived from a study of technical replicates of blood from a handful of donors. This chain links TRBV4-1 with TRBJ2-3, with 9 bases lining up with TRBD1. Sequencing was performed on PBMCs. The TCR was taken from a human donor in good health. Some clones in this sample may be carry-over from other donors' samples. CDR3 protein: CASSMTGGVTQYF. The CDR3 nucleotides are TGCGCCAGCAGCATGACAGGGGGAGTCACGCAGTATTTT.